The clone carrying this T cell receptor beta chain was detected a few times. This CDR3 is 15 amino acids long. CDR1 MNHEY and CDR2 SVGAGI come from the germline V gene. Trimming left V 6 bases short and J 0 bases short, with 14 bases between. The protocol was immunoSEQ multiplex PCR, while the TCRdb copy is restricted to in-frame clones and leaves out a portion. The repertoire holds roughly 90,000 clones, with 80% as singletons. These data come from a study of blood T cell repertoires in COVID-19. Turning to the study itself: Samples taken during acute and convalescent COVID-19 were collected in the United States, Italy and Spain.

This receptor was identified in a woman aged 70 to 79 with acute or convalescent COVID-19. The sequenced sample was peripheral blood. The chain is built from TRBV6-5 and TRBJ1-2; D is ambiguous. CDR3: CASRLVGDPNYGYTF. CDR3 sequence (DNA): TGTGCCAGCAGGTTGGTTGGAGACCCTAACTATGGCTACACCTTC.